The 26 T cell receptor beta chains presented below share a single source sample, sequenced in a study of blood T cells in healthy people across ages. It was with a sample-barcoded 5' primer and a J-beta primer mix that a second PCR of roughly 6 to 12 cycles was run. TCRdb redid the calling of the 5' RACE reads with MiXCR, one entry per CDR3 protein. This table has about 1.7 million distinct CDR3 sequences, about 30% appearing once. What was sequenced was blood. The receptors were sampled from a woman aged 30 to 39 in good health.

This clonotype was seen a handful of times. The chain carries TRBV7-9 and TRBJ2-7, with D possibly being TRBD2 (6 bases). V lost 5 bases, J lost 0 bases, and 14 bases lay in between. The length of the CDR3 is 15 residues. Germline V gene data show CDR1 as SEHNR and CDR2 as FQNEAQ (reference sequence). The CDR3 DNA sequence: TGTGCCAGCAGCCCTTTTGCGGGGCCCTCCTACGAGCAGTACTTC. Translating gives CASSPFAGPSYEQYF.

This clonotype was seen more than once but under ten times. The chain joins TRBV7-9 to TRBJ2-5; D is unresolved. Trimming removed 5 bases from V and 5 bases from J, with 15 bases in between. Germline V gives CDR1 SEHNR, CDR2 FQNEAQ (reference sequence). The CDR3 is 14 amino acids. CDR3 protein: CASSLRLGRETQYF. CDR3 nucleotides: TGTGCCAGCAGCCTTCGGTTGGGTAGGGAGACCCAGTACTTC.

The V gene is TRBV6-6, the J gene TRBJ1-1; D uncertain. CDR3 length: 13 residues. The germline V gene has CDR1 MNHNY and CDR2 SVGAGI (reference sequence). V was trimmed by 7 bases and J by 1 base, leaving 10 bases between them. The CDR3 nucleotides read TGTGCCAGCAATCAGGTGGAGAACACTGAAGCTTTCTTT. This gives the protein CASNQVENTEAFF.

This clonotype came up a few times. Given a much more abundant clone one base away, this may be a read error. The rearrangement links TRBV29-1 to TRBJ2-5, with a weak D call TRBD1 (5 bases). CDR1 and CDR2 (germline): SQVTM, ANQGSEA. There are 14 residues in the CDR3. V was clipped by 7 bases and J by 4 bases, with 19 bases between them. The CDR3, as DNA: TGCAGCGCAGACCAAGGGGCACAGCGAGAGACCCAGTACTTC. As protein: CSADQGAQRETQYF.

The rearrangement uses TRBV29-1 and TRBJ1-1; D gene ambiguous. The V gene lost 0 bases and the J gene lost 4 bases, with 6 bases spanning the gap. CDR1 is SQVTM, CDR2 ANQGSEA, per germline. The CDR3 is 12 amino acids. In nucleotides, the CDR3 is TGCAGCGTTGAAGACGCGGCCACTGAAGCTTTCTTT. As protein: CSVEDAATEAFF.

The count of this clonotype is one. A read error may account for a junction end that differs from germline. This chain connects TRBV29-1 to TRBJ2-7; possible D gene TRBD1, 6 bases. Judging by the DNA end, TRBJ2-5 fits better; the J call may be wrong. The CDR3 sequence is 16 residues long. Germline loops: CDR1 SQVTM, CDR2 ANQGSEA. This CDR3 reads CSVEMLRQEYQGTQYF. DNA of the CDR3: TGCAGCGTTGAAATGTTGCGACAGGAGTACCAAGGGACCCAGTACTTC.

The chain is built from TRBV2 and TRBJ2-4, with D possibly TRBD1 on 5 matching bases. The J call may be incorrect, as the DNA end agrees better with TRBJ2-5. The germline CDR1 and CDR2 sequences are SNHLY and FYNNEI. CDR3 size: 13 residues. Here the CDR3 reads CASGHSSVWTQYF. CDR3 bases: TGTGCCAGCGGACATTCCTCTGTGTGGACCCAGTACTTC.

This clonotype was found a few times. V and J are TRBV30 and TRBJ1-5; D perhaps matches TRBD1 (5 bases). CDR1 is GTSNPN and CDR2 is SVGIG in the germline V gene (reference sequence). V was shortened by 3 bases and J by 7 bases, with 13 bases between the two germline ends. The CDR3 runs 13 residues. Here the CDR3 DNA reads TGTGCCTGGAGCGGGGGTCGGGGCCAGCCCCAGCATTTT. Residues: CAWSGGRGQPQHF.

In this sample, this clonotype turned up a few times. The J gene is TRBJ2-5, the V gene TRBV9, with TRBD1 identical over 9 bases. The J call is in doubt because the DNA end fits TRBJ2-7 better. Germline CDR1 is SGDLS and CDR2 is YYNGEE. There are 16 residues in the CDR3. This CDR3 is CASSGGGGTGFNEQYF. In DNA form, the CDR3 reads TGTGCCAGCAGCGGAGGAGGGGGGACAGGGTTCAACGAGCAGTACTTC.

The chain has TRBV5-1 and TRBJ1-1, with 7 bases matching TRBD1. Germline trimming cut 3 bases from V and 5 bases from J; bases unmatched to any gene: 7. The CDR3 is 14 residues long. CDR1 is SGHRS and CDR2 is YFSETQ in the germline V gene. For the CDR3, the DNA is TGCGCCAGCAGCTCTGGGACAGATTGGACTGAAGCTTTCTTT. Translation gives CASSSGTDWTEAFF.

This clonotype was detected only a few times. The gene calls are TRBV3-1 and TRBJ2-3; 8 nucleotides align to TRBD2. CDR3 length: 17 residues. Losses at the gene ends were 0 bases for V and 5 bases for J; bases not matched to a gene: 10. Germline V lookup: CDR1 LGHDT, CDR2 YNNKEL (reference sequence). CDR3 sequence reads: CASSQDQTGRAGDTQYF. The CDR3 DNA is TGTGCCAGCAGCCAAGATCAGACCGGGAGGGCCGGAGATACGCAGTATTTT.

This clonotype was detected ten times or more. V gene TRBV28 combines with J gene TRBJ2-7, with D perhaps assigned TRBD1 or TRBD2 (5 bases each). Germline CDR1 is MDHEN and CDR2 is SYDVKM. V was clipped by 6 bases and J by 2 bases, with 14 bases between them. The length of the CDR3 is 14 residues. The CDR3 DNA sequence: TGTGCCAGCAGGTCCCGGGGCAGGACCTACGAGCAGTACTTC. Translating gives CASRSRGRTYEQYF.

At least ten counts were recorded for this clonotype. The chain joins TRBV7-2 to TRBJ2-3; D might be TRBD1 (6 bases). V was clipped by 0 bases and J by 2 bases, with 6 bases between them. CDR3 length: 14 residues. Germline loops: CDR1 SGHTA, CDR2 FQGNSA. This chain's CDR3 is CASSLAGHTDTQYF. The CDR3 DNA is TGTGCCAGCAGCTTAGCGGGACACACAGATACGCAGTATTTT. Filled out from reference TRBV7-2 and TRBJ2-3, the complete variable domain reads GAGVSQSPSNKVTEKGKDVELRCDPISGHTALYWYRQSLGQGLEFLIYFQGNSAPDKSGLPSDRFSAERTGGSVSTLTIQRTQQEDSAVYLCASSLAGHTDTQYFGPGTRLTVL.

This rearrangement joins TRBV4-1 to TRBJ2-3; possibly TRBD1 for D (6 bases). Trimming removed 4 bases at V and 11 bases at J, with 16 bases between. Germline V CDR1 and CDR2: MGHRA, YSYEKL. The length of the CDR3 is 13 residues. The CDR3 reads CASSPEDRRRQYF. CDR3 DNA: TGCGCCAGCAGCCCTGAAGACAGGCGACGGCAGTATTTT.

In this sample, this clonotype turned up a few times. CDR3 protein: CSAQTGTSGYNEQFF. The CDR3 region has the DNA TGCAGCGCCCAAACCGGGACTAGCGGCTACAATGAGCAGTTCTTC. The genes are TRBV29-1 and TRBJ2-1; 11 bases agree with TRBD2. V lost 7 bases, J lost 3 bases, and 8 bases stayed unmatched. Germline CDR1 reads SQVTM; CDR2 reads ANQGSEA. CDR3 length: 15 residues.

The rearrangement links TRBV5-6 to TRBJ1-5; a possible D gene is TRBD1 (5 bases). Germline V gene data show CDR1 as SGHDT and CDR2 as YYEEEE. The CDR3 spans 18 residues. The V gene lost 3 bases and the J gene lost 5 bases, with 24 bases spanning the gap. The CDR3 is CASSSLMGTGRGDQPQHF. CDR3 sequence (DNA): TGTGCCAGCAGCTCCTTGATGGGTACCGGGAGAGGGGATCAGCCCCAGCATTTT. Supplemented by reference TRBV5-6 and TRBJ1-5, the full variable domain reads DAGVTQSPTHLIKTRGQQVTLRCSPKSGHDTVSWYQQALGQGPQFIFQYYEEEERQRGNFPDRFSGHQFPNYSSELNVNALLLGDSALYLCASSSLMGTGRGDQPQHFGDGTRLSIL.

This clonotype occurred many times. V usage is TRBV7-9 and J usage is TRBJ2-1; D is ambiguous. This CDR3 has 14 amino acids. The V and J ends lost 4 bases and 8 bases respectively, with 15 bases between them. From germline, CDR1 is SEHNR and CDR2 FQNEAQ (reference sequence). The CDR3 loop reads CASSSSPGEDEQFF. CDR3 nucleotide sequence: TGTGCCAGCAGCTCATCACCCGGCGAGGATGAGCAGTTCTTC. Supplemented by reference TRBV7-9 and TRBJ2-1, the full variable domain reads DTGVSQNPRHKITKRGQNVTFRCDPISEHNRLYWYRQTLGQGPEFLTYFQNEAQLEKSRLLSDRFSAERPKGSFSTLEIQRTEQGDSAMYLCASSSSPGEDEQFFGPGTRLTVL.

On this clonotype: A single base separates this from a much larger clone, so it may be a read error. V is TRBV20-1 and J is TRBJ2-4, with 7 bases matching TRBD1. The J call may be incorrect, as the DNA end agrees better with TRBJ2-5. The CDR3 spans 13 residues. Germline CDR1 reads DFQATT; CDR2 reads SNEGSKA (reference sequence). DNA for the CDR3: TGCAGTGGACAGGGTGACCTGTCAGAGACCCAGTACTTC. Translating it yields CSGQGDLSETQYF.

As for this clonotype: Given a much more abundant clone one base away, this may be a read error. The chain has TRBV5-1 and TRBJ2-4, with D unresolved. Trimming cost V 4 bases and J 13 bases, with 12 bases left between them. The CDR3 is 11 amino acids. Looked up from germline, CDR1 is SGHRS and CDR2 is YFSETQ. In DNA, the CDR3 is TGCGCCAGCAGCGGGTTTAATGAGCAGTACTTC. Residues: CASSGFNEQYF.

This sequence joins TRBV5-6 and TRBJ2-1; 7 bases are shared with TRBD1. The J segment lost 0 bases and the V segment lost 4 bases, leaving 13 bases of the junction unmatched. The germline CDR1 and CDR2 sequences are SGHDT and YYEEEE. The CDR3 totals 18 residues. Here the CDR3 DNA reads TGTGCCAGCAGCCGAGAATCGACAGGGACGATCTCCTACAATGAGCAGTTCTTC. It codes for CASSRESTGTISYNEQFF.

This clonotype was found many times. The rearrangement uses TRBV2 and TRBJ2-1; 9 bases fit TRBD2. The V segment lost 7 bases and the J segment 5 bases; nucleotides outside the gene matches: 6. Germline loops: CDR1 SNHLY, CDR2 FYNNEI. This CDR3 comprises 14 residues. CDR3 residues: CASKYRTSDNEQFF. The CDR3 DNA sequence: TGTGCCAGCAAGTATAGGACTAGCGACAATGAGCAGTTCTTC.

The V call is TRBV29-1, the J call TRBJ1-1, with D maybe TRBD1 (5 bases). Per the germline V gene, CDR1 is SQVTM and CDR2 is ANQGSEA. This CDR3 has 14 amino acids. V was cut by 7 bases and J by 1 base, with 16 bases left in between. The CDR3 DNA reads as TGCAGCGCATTTTCACCACAGGAGAACACTGAAGCTTTCTTT. It is translated as CSAFSPQENTEAFF.

This chain uses TRBV9 with TRBJ2-3; either TRBD1 or TRBD2 may supply D (5 bases each). The CDR3 loop spans 15 amino acids. V shed 1 base and J shed 2 bases, with 11 bases lying between them. Looked up from germline, CDR1 is SGDLS and CDR2 is YYNGEE. The CDR3 here is CASSVREGHTDTQYF. Written as DNA, the CDR3 is TGTGCCAGCAGCGTAAGAGAGGGGCACACAGATACGCAGTATTTT.

This clonotype has ten or more counts. This chain uses TRBV20-1 with TRBJ2-7, with 9 bases aligning to TRBD1. Germline loops: CDR1 DFQATT, CDR2 SNEGSKA (reference sequence). This CDR3 comprises 13 residues. J lost 4 bases, V lost 6 bases, and 7 bases had no gene match. CDR3 DNA sequence: TGCAGTGCCCTCGGGGACAGGGTGTACGAGCAGTACTTC. Protein sequence: CSALGDRVYEQYF.

The CDR3 bases are TGTGCCACCCAAACGGGGTCAGCGGGAGGGCCGGTTGAGCAGTTCTTC. It specifies CATQTGSAGGPVEQFF. This chain connects TRBV12-3 or TRBV12-4 to TRBJ2-1, with 10 bases matching TRBD2. This CDR3 comprises 16 residues. V shed 10 bases and J 9 bases; nucleotides not matched to a gene: 18.

A word on this clonotype: A clone one base away is much larger, so this may be a read error. The CDR3 nucleotides are TGTGCCACCAGCCTCCGAGCTAGCGGAGCCTACGAGCAGTACTTC. It is translated as CATSLRASGAYEQYF. The rearrangement links TRBV15 to TRBJ2-7, with 7 bases matching TRBD2. J lost 2 bases, V lost 5 bases, and 9 bases had no gene match. The germline CDR1 and CDR2 sequences are LNHNV and YYDKDF (reference sequence). The CDR3 consists of 15 residues.